This passage covers 10 T cell receptor beta chains from one sample sequenced in a study of blood T cell repertoires in COVID-19. Libraries were prepared by immunoSEQ multiplex PCR; TCRdb keeps only in-frame clonotypes and omits some of them. This table has around 110,000 clones, 70% to 85% appearing once. The sample consisted of peripheral blood. These TCRs come from a woman aged 70-85 years with acute or convalescent COVID-19.

The chain carries TRBV5-1 and TRBJ1-1; tentative D call: TRBD1 (6 bases). The length of the CDR3 is 14 residues. CDR1 is SGHRS, CDR2 YFSETQ, per germline. Trimming took off 4 bases at V and 0 bases at J, with 10 bases between the two ends. The DNA for the CDR3 is TGCGCCAGCAGCGTTACAGGGATGAACACTGAAGCTTTCTTT. This gives the protein CASSVTGMNTEAFF.

The V and J genes are TRBV7-2 and TRBJ1-2, with D perhaps matching TRBD1 (5 bases). V was shortened by 1 base and J by 8 bases, with 14 bases between the two germline ends. This CDR3 is 14 amino acids long. The germline V gene has CDR1 SGHTA and CDR2 FQGNSA. DNA for the CDR3: TGTGCCAGCAGCTTAGACCCGACAGCACGGGGCTACACCTTC. Protein sequence: CASSLDPTARGYTF.

This chain links TRBV7-2 with TRBJ1-2; the D gene is possibly TRBD1 (5 bases). The CDR3 totals 14 residues. Trimming shortened V by 5 bases and J by 2 bases, and 12 bases separated the two germline ends. Germline lookup yields CDR1 SGHTA and CDR2 FQGNSA. The DNA of the CDR3 is TGTGCCAGCAGCCCGGATCGACAGAACTATGGCTACACCTTC. As protein: CASSPDRQNYGYTF.

This clone occurred a few times. The chain joins TRBV11-2 to TRBJ1-6; the D gene is possibly TRBD1 (6 bases). Germline CDR1 reads SGHAT; CDR2 reads FQNNGV. This CDR3 spans 14 amino acids. With 1 base removed from V and 6 bases from J, the gap between germline ends came to 7 bases. Here the CDR3 reads CASSLGTANSPLHF. The CDR3 nucleotides are TGTGCCAGCAGCTTAGGGACAGCTAATTCACCCCTCCACTTT.

This clone was detected only a few times. The CDR3 DNA follows: TGCGCCAGCAGCGCACACACAGGTTACAGTGAAGCTTTCTTT. Encoded protein: CASSAHTGYSEAFF. V usage is TRBV4-3 and J usage is TRBJ1-1, with D maybe TRBD1 (5 bases). The V end lost 5 bases, the J end lost 7 bases, and 17 bases lay between the germline ends. Germline V CDR1 and CDR2: LGHNA, YSLEER. The CDR3 extends over 14 amino acids.

This sequence joins TRBV15 and TRBJ1-1; TRBD1 agrees at 8 bases. V trimming: 4 bases; J trimming: 2 bases; junction bases outside the gene matches: 15. Looked up from germline, CDR1 is LNHNV and CDR2 is YYDKDF (reference sequence). The CDR3 is 18 amino acids. The CDR3, as DNA: TGTGCCACCAGCACATTATATGACAGGGGTAATAGAAACACTGAAGCTTTCTTT. Translation gives CATSTLYDRGNRNTEAFF. Filled out from reference TRBV15 and TRBJ1-1, the complete variable domain reads DAMVIQNPRYQVTQFGKPVTLSCSQTLNHNVMYWYQQKSSQAPKLLFHYYDKDFNNEADTPDNFQSRRPNTSFCFLDIRSPGLGDTAMYLCATSTLYDRGNRNTEAFFGQGTRLTVV.

This sequence joins TRBV3-1 (or the pseudogene TRBV3-2) and TRBJ1-2; 11 bases are shared with TRBD1. From germline, CDR1 is LGHDT and CDR2 YNNKEL (reference sequence). Losses at the gene ends were 2 bases for V and 4 bases for J; bases not matched to a gene: 6. There are 16 residues in the CDR3. CDR3 nucleotides: TGTGCCAGCAGCCAAACCGGGACAGGGGGGACCTATGGCTACACCTTC. This gives the protein CASSQTGTGGTYGYTF.

The J gene is TRBJ1-2, the V gene TRBV30, with a possible D match to TRBD1 (5 bases). Between the trimmed V and J ends, which lost 5 bases and 4 bases, there was a span of 14 bases. CDR1 and CDR2 from the germline V gene are GTSNPN and SVGIG (reference sequence). There are 13 residues in the CDR3. DNA for the CDR3: TGTGCCTGGGTCCGGGTGGGGGGCTATGGCTACACCTTC. Amino acid sequence: CAWVRVGGYGYTF.

The chain couples TRBV9 to TRBJ1-4; 10 positions agree with TRBD1. V was clipped by 1 base and J by 7 bases; unmatched bases: 7. Germline loops: CDR1 SGDLS, CDR2 YYNGEE. The CDR3 is made up of 16 amino acids. This CDR3 reads CASSVRGQGVGEKLFF. The CDR3, as DNA: TGTGCCAGCAGCGTACGTGGACAGGGGGTCGGTGAAAAACTGTTTTTT.

The V call is TRBV5-1, the J call TRBJ2-1; 12 bases agree with TRBD2. V lost 5 bases to trimming and J lost 4 bases; unmatched junction nucleotides: 4. Germline V CDR1 and CDR2: SGHRS, YFSETQ. The CDR3 is made up of 15 amino acids. CDR3: CASSPGTSGYNEQFF. DNA of the CDR3: TGCGCCAGCAGTCCAGGGACTAGCGGGTACAATGAGCAGTTCTTC.